This T cell receptor beta chain is drawn from a study of control samples from healthy donors and cancer patients. Sequenced by immunoSEQ multiplex PCR; TCRdb stores in-frame clones only, minus some. The sample carries about 150,000 clones, 93% recorded once. The V end was cut by 3 bases, the J end by 3 bases, with 16 bases between. The CDR3 extends over 15 amino acids. Germline loops: CDR1 SGHDT, CDR2 YYEEEE. This receptor was obtained from a man between 18 and 29 years old in good health. This chain joins TRBV5-6 and TRBJ2-7; D assignment may be TRBD1 or TRBD2 (5 bases each). Specimen: blood. As DNA, the CDR3 is TGTGCCAGCAGCTCCCGGGACGCAATGAACTACGAGCAGTACTTC. Translating it yields CASSSRDAMNYEQYF.